What follows describes a single TCR beta chain. This clonotype appeared many times. Its antigen is unknown. Base qualities were left out, and no much larger clone turns up one base away. Libraries were built with PCR. Sequencing instrument: Illumina HiSeq 2500. To reduce PCR and sequencing biases, unique molecular identifiers were built into the TCR beta cDNA libraries. About 500,000 cDNA molecules were obtained per 1 to 10 million input T cells, so each molecule approximated one T cell. The patient libraries were prepared and sequenced using the same protocol as the earlier healthy control dataset. Samples belonging to the same batch were prepared together, multiplexed and sequenced on a shared HiSeq lane. Per the authors' processing: MIGEC handled the raw barcoded reads, throwing out single-read molecular identifier groups before consensus assembly and CDR3 extraction. Clonotype tables were post-analysed with VDJtools, and diversity was normalized by down-sampling all datasets to the smallest sample size. Repertoire overlap clustering matched CDR3 amino acid but not nucleotide sequences to correct batch-related cross-sample contamination. Through fastp at Q25 and MiXCR, TCRdb rebuilt clones from the public reads, retaining in-frame beta chains. Rows with one shared CDR3 protein collapse into an entry with the most common genes and DNA. TCRdb, not the authors, supplied the V and J calls. Here the sample has over 150,000 distinct CDR3 sequences; around 30% occur a single time. Of the sample, less than 1.6% falls within the top ten clones.

To demonstrate the VDJtools post-analysis software, TCR beta repertoires were profiled from the peripheral blood of about a dozen young patients with multiple sclerosis. The patients with multiple sclerosis were children and adolescents between roughly 6 and 17 years of age. The junction shows trimming of 7 bases on V and 1 base on J, plus 11 bases between the germline ends. The CDR3 contains 14 residues, cysteine and phenylalanine counted. Only the CDR3 region is kept as DNA, spanning 42 bases read in frame from base 1. For CDR1 and CDR2, the germline V gene lists MDHEN and SYDVKM. This entry belongs to a study of post-analysis software for immune sequencing data (dated by TCRdb to between 2014 and 2017). About the full investigation: The recorded disease courses included relapsing-remitting, secondary progressive and progressive-relapsing multiple sclerosis, and some patients had no subtype annotation. The patient repertoires were set against about eleven previously published healthy control repertoires from donors whose ages ranged from 6 to 25 years. A subset of samples was prepared in parallel using single-end sample barcoding, then pooled and co-amplified after Illumina adapter ligation.

Results the study describes overall, beyond this receptor: Significantly higher frequencies in patients than in controls were found for roughly 5 TRBV segments, including TRBV5-6, TRBV5-1 and TRBV20-1. When samples were clustered directly using the F measure, samples prepared in the same batch co-clustered strongly, which prompted a batch-effect correction. Significantly lower normalized Chao1 diversity was found in multiple sclerosis patients than in controls, suggesting substantial peripheral T-cell clonal expansion. The multiple sclerosis patient group was slightly younger than the control group.

The TCR sequence derives from a girl aged 5-17 years with multiple sclerosis. This chain is built from TRBV28 and TRBJ2-1; there is no confident call for the D gene. The sequencing input was blood. The DNA is as follows: TGTGCCAGCACACCGCCTCAGTCCTACAATGAGCAGTTCTTC. The encoded protein is CASTPPQSYNEQFF.